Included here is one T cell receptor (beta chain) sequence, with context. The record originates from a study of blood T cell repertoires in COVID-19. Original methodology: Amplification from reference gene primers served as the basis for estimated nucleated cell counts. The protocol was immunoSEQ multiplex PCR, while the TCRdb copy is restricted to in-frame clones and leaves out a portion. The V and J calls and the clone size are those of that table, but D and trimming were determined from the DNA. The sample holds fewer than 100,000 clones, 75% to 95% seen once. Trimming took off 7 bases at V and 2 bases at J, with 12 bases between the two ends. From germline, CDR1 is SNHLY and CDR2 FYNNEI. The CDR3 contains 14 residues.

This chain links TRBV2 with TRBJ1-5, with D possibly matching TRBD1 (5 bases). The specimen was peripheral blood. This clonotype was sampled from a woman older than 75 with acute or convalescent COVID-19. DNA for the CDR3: TGTGCCAGCAACTTCGGGGGGGGCAATCAGCCCCAGCATTTT. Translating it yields CASNFGGGNQPQHF. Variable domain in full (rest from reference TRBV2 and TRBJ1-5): EPEVTQTPSHQVTQMGQEVILRCVPISNHLYFYWYRQILGQKVEFLVSFYNNEISEKSEIFDDQFSVERPDGSNFTLKIRSTKLEDSAMYFCASNFGGGNQPQHFGDGTRLSIL.